One sample yielded the 10 T cell receptor beta chains listed below, sequenced in a study of blood T cell repertoires in COVID-19. The protocol was immunoSEQ multiplex PCR, while the TCRdb copy is restricted to in-frame clones and leaves out a portion. In the table there are fewer than 110,000 clones, approximately 90% of which are singletons. The sequenced sample was peripheral blood. The receptors come from a man in his forties or fifties in a cohort sampled during active COVID-19.

The chain has TRBV2 and TRBJ1-4; no firm D call. The CDR3 is 15 residues long. V was trimmed by 7 bases and J by 0 bases, leaving 12 bases between them. The germline CDR1 and CDR2 sequences are SNHLY and FYNNEI. This chain's CDR3 is CASILFSATNEKLFF. The CDR3 nucleotides read TGTGCCAGCATTCTCTTCTCTGCAACTAATGAAAAACTGTTTTTT.

Concerning this clone: The junction departs from the called germline gene at one end, perhaps through a read error. J is TRBJ2-7 and V is TRBV6-2 or TRBV6-3, with TRBD2 matching over 8 bases. The CDR3 loop spans 15 amino acids. Germline V gene lookup returns CDR1 MNHEY and CDR2 SVGEGT. The CDR3 sequence is CASSPSMSGGHNIRF. The CDR3 DNA is TGTGCCAGCAGTCCCTCAATGAGCGGGGGCCATAACATACGCTTC.

This clone has a single count. The genes are TRBV7-3 and TRBJ2-1, with D possibly matching TRBD1 (6 bases). CDR3 length: 15 residues. CDR1 SGHTA and CDR2 FQGTGA come from the germline V gene. Deletions cut 4 bases from V and 7 bases from J, with 17 bases between. For the CDR3, the DNA is TGTGCCAGCAGCTCTTCTGGGCAGGGGTGGAATGAGCAGTTCTTC. The encoded protein is CASSSSGQGWNEQFF.

This clone was observed a single time. DNA for the CDR3: TGTGCCAGCAGTCCGACGTCCGCGGGGGCCCCGCAGTATTTT. Amino acids: CASSPTSAGAPQYF. The chain couples TRBV28 to TRBJ2-3, with D maybe TRBD2 (7 bases). V lost 5 bases to trimming and J lost 10 bases, with 19 bases between them. Germline CDR1 and CDR2: MDHEN and SYDVKM. The CDR3 has 14 residues.

The rearrangement joins TRBV23-1 to TRBJ2-4; 9 nucleotides align to TRBD1. TRBV23-1 is an ORF, and what it does is uncertain. J lost 0 bases, V lost 0 bases, and 6 bases had no gene match. The CDR3 has 18 residues. CDR3 loop: CASSQSGTGLLAKNIQYF. The CDR3 DNA is TGCGCCAGCAGTCAATCCGGGACAGGGTTGCTAGCCAAAAACATTCAGTACTTC.

The V call is TRBV10-3, the J call TRBJ1-2; no firm D call. Trimming pared 3 bases from V and 11 bases from J, leaving 10 bases between. Germline CDR1 is ENHRY and CDR2 is SYGVKD. The CDR3 is made up of 11 amino acids. The CDR3 spells CAISDFGEYTF. In nucleotides, the CDR3 is TGTGCCATCAGTGACTTCGGGGAATACACCTTC.

The rearrangement joins TRBV15 to TRBJ2-2; TRBD1 might be the D (6 bases). Trimming shortened V by 0 bases and J by 8 bases, and 13 bases separated the two germline ends. The germline V gene encodes CDR1 LNHNV and CDR2 YYDKDF (reference sequence). CDR3 length equals 15 residues. In nucleotides, the CDR3 is TGTGCCACCAGCAGAGAAGGGACACCTAGAGGGGAGCTGTTTTTT. This codes for CATSREGTPRGELFF.

The CDR3 protein is CASSPRQGVETQYF. The DNA of the CDR3 is TGTGCCAGCAGCCCTCGACAGGGTGTGGAGACCCAGTACTTC. This chain uses TRBV9 with TRBJ2-5; 7 nucleotides align to TRBD1. Trimming took 4 bases from V and 5 from J; bases not matched to a gene: 8. This CDR3 spans 14 amino acids. The V gene's germline CDR1 is SGDLS and CDR2 YYNGEE.

This chain links TRBV4-2 with TRBJ1-1; D ambiguous. Germline CDR1 is LGHNA and CDR2 is YNFKEQ. The CDR3 runs 15 residues. The germline V and J ends were trimmed by 0 bases and 3 bases, with 11 bases remaining between them. The CDR3 protein is CASSQERMQDTEAFF. CDR3 DNA: TGTGCCAGCAGCCAAGAACGTATGCAGGACACTGAAGCTTTCTTT.

The chain joins TRBV28 to TRBJ2-4; 9 bases are shared with TRBD1. The V gene's germline CDR1 is MDHEN and CDR2 SYDVKM. CDR3 length equals 15 residues. With V trimmed by 5 bases and J by 0 bases, 2 bases remained unmatched. CDR3 loop: CASSRTGVAKNIQYF. CDR3 nucleotides: TGTGCCAGCAGTCGGACAGGGGTAGCCAAAAACATTCAGTACTTC.